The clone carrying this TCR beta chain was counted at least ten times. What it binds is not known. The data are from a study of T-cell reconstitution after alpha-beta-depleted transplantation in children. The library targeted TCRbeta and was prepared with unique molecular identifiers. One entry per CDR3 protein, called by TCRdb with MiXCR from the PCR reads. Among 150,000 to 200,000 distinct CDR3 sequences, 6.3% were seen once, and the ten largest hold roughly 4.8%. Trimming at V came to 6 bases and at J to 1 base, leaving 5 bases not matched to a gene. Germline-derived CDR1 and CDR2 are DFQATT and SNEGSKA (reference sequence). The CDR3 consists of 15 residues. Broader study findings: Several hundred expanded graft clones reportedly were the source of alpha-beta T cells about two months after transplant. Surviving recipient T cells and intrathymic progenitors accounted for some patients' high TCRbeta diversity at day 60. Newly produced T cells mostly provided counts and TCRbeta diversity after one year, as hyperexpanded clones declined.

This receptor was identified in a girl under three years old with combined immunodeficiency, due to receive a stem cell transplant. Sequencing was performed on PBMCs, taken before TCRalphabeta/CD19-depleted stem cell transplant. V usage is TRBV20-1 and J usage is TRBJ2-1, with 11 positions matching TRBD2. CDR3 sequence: CSAATSGGSYNEQFF. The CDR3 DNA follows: TGCAGTGCGGCAACTAGCGGGGGATCCTACAATGAGCAGTTCTTC.